These 21 T cell receptor delta chains originate from one sample sequenced in a study of gamma-delta chains in newborns, infants, children. TCRdb re-processed the reads via CATT. The data contain around 2,300 delta-chain clones, 0.95% to 1.1% of them seen just once; the ten biggest clones take up roughly 15%. Sequencing used blood. Every receptor here comes from a child who was a newborn, infant or young child, either healthy, febrile or measles-vaccinated (not recorded which).

V and J are TRDV1 and TRDJ1; tentative D call: TRDD2 (6 bases). This CDR3 comprises 16 residues. V shed 0 bases and J shed 8 bases, with 19 bases lying between them. CDR1 and CDR2 from the germline V gene are TSWWSYY and QGS. CDR3 sequence reads: CALGELNGLPDAKLIF. The CDR3 DNA reads as TGTGCTCTTGGGGAACTGAATGGCCTTCCGGATGCAAAACTCATCTTT.

With regard to this clone: TCRdb's entry gives the protein of a much larger clone, which mismatches this DNA's translation at residue 6, likely from a read error; the protein reported here is translated from the DNA. CDR3 in DNA: TGTGCCTGTGACAGACGGGGGGATACTCTCTCCTGGGACACCCGACAGATGTTTTTC. As protein: CACDRRGDTLSWDTRQMFF. V is TRDV2 and J is TRDJ3; 9 bases are a match to TRDD3. The J gene was missing in TCRdb and was found by matching the end of the DNA to germline. Germline V gives CDR1 GEAIGNYY, CDR2 EKD. With V trimmed by 2 bases and J by 0 bases, 7 bases remained unmatched. The length of the CDR3 is 19 residues.

By proportion, this clone is large (0.1 to 1%). The same CDR3 can be traced to other DNA sequences in this sample. This rearrangement joins TRDV2 to TRDJ2, with 12 bases matching TRDD3. This CDR3 is built from 15 residues. Germline V lookup: CDR1 GEAIGNYY, CDR2 EKD. V lost 2 bases, J lost 4 bases, and 1 base stayed unmatched. The CDR3 loop is CACDILGDTTAQLFF. The CDR3 bases are TGTGCCTGTGACATACTGGGGGATACGACAGCACAACTCTTCTTT.

Details on this clone: It may be a read error: a sequence one base away is much more abundant. Other nucleotide sequences from this sample produce the same CDR3. This chain joins TRDV2 and TRDJ2, with D perhaps matching TRDD3 (6 bases). This CDR3 region has 14 residues. Germline V gene data show CDR1 as GEAIGNYY and CDR2 as EKD. CDR3 sequence reads: CACDKLGMTAQLFF. The CDR3 coding sequence is TGTGCCTGTGACAAACTGGGAATGACGGCACAACTCTTCTTT.

This clone was recorded a few times. The chain is built from TRDV2 and TRDJ3; a weak D match, TRDD3 (5 bases). The V and J ends lost 0 bases and 1 base respectively, with 9 bases between them. Germline CDR1 reads GEAIGNYY; CDR2 reads EKD. The CDR3 loop spans 17 amino acids. The CDR3 region is CACDTVNWSWDTRQMFF. The CDR3 DNA is TGTGCCTGTGACACCGTAAACTGGTCCTGGGACACCCGACAGATGTTTTTC.

This clone was seen a few times. A clone one base away is much larger, so this may be a read error. The sample holds other DNA sequences that translate to the same CDR3. The rearrangement uses TRDV2 and TRDJ3, with TRDD3 matching 9 bases. The CDR3 runs to 18 residues. From germline, CDR1 is GEAIGNYY and CDR2 EKD. The CDR3 region has the DNA TGTGCCTGTGACAAAGTACTGGGGGACTCCTGGGACACCCGACAGATGTTCTTC. Amino acids: CACDKVLGDSWDTRQMFF.

In its sample, this clone is medium-sized. The same CDR3 also results from other DNA sequences found in this sample. CDR3 in amino acids: CACDTAGGFDSWDTRQMFF. The CDR3 DNA follows: TGTGCCTGTGACACCGCCGGGGGATTCGACTCCTGGGACACCCGACAGATGTTTTTC. J is TRDJ3 and V is TRDV2; 7 nucleotides line up with TRDD3. Looked up from germline, CDR1 is GEAIGNYY and CDR2 is EKD. The CDR3 covers 19 residues. Unmatched junction bases numbered 7, after V lost 0 bases and J lost 0 bases.

This clone was found a few times. TCRdb shows a much larger clone's protein in place of this DNA's translation, and the two differ at residue 8, likely through a read error; the protein shown is translated from the DNA. Here the CDR3 DNA reads TGTGCCTGTGACACCGTTTGGGAATCAAGCTCCTGGGACACCCGACAGATGTTTTTC. This encodes CACDTVWESSSWDTRQMFF. V is TRDV2 and J is TRDJ3, with D hard to call. Looked up from germline, CDR1 is GEAIGNYY and CDR2 is EKD. Trimming left V 0 bases short and J 0 bases short, with 14 bases between. The CDR3 has 19 amino acids.

As for this clone: The translation of this DNA and the TCRdb protein of a much larger clone differ at residue 9, probably owing to a read error; the protein shown here is translated from the DNA. The rearrangement uses TRDV2 and TRDJ2; TRDD3 agrees at 9 bases. The CDR3 extends over 15 amino acids. Germline V gene lookup returns CDR1 GEAIGNYY and CDR2 EKD. V dropped 3 bases and J dropped 4; count of bases not matched to a gene: 5. The chain's CDR3 is CACDFLGDGTAQLFF. The CDR3 bases are TGTGCCTGTGACTTTCTGGGGGATGGGACAGCACAACTCTTCTTT.

On this clone: A much more abundant neighbour one base away suggests this may be a read error. This sequence joins TRDV2 and TRDJ3, with 7 bases matching TRDD3. CDR3 length: 20 amino acids. Germline V gene sequence: CDR1 GEAIGNYY, CDR2 EKD. The CDR3 here is CACDTVGDILSSWDARQMFF. In nucleotides, the CDR3 is TGTGCCTGTGACACCGTGGGGGACATCCTGAGCTCCTGGGACGCCCGACAGATGTTTTTC.

In its sample, this clone was seen a few times. The protein in TCRdb stems from a much larger clone and differs at residue 10 from this DNA's translation, likely a read error; here the protein is translated from the DNA. The chain has TRDV2 and TRDJ3; 9 bases fit TRDD3. J gave up 2 bases and V 0 bases, and 4 bases lay outside the gene matches. Germline CDR1 is GEAIGNYY and CDR2 is EKD. The CDR3 runs to 18 residues. DNA for the CDR3: TGTGCCTGTGACACCTACTGGGGGAGCCCCTGGGACACCCGACAGATGTTTTTC. Its translation is CACDTYWGSPWDTRQMFF.

A word on this clone: The protein held in TCRdb is that of a much larger clone and does not match this DNA's translation at residue 3, likely because of a read error; the protein shown is translated from the DNA. This chain links TRDV2 with TRDJ1, with D possibly called TRDD2 or TRDD3 (5 bases each). The CDR3 has 16 residues. Looked up from germline, CDR1 is GEAIGNYY and CDR2 is EKD. The CDR3 loop reads CAYDSLLAPYTDKLIF. DNA of the CDR3: TGTGCCTATGACTCCCTACTGGCCCCTTACACCGATAAACTCATCTTT.

This clone counts as large (0.1 to 1%). Other DNA sequences in the sample encode the same CDR3. The chain is built from TRDV2 and TRDJ2; D might be TRDD3 (5 bases). Germline values: CDR1 GEAIGNYY, CDR2 EKD. The CDR3 has 16 amino acids. V was pared by 0 bases and J by 0 bases, with 10 bases between. The CDR3 sequence is CACDTVGTALTAQLFF. The CDR3 bases are TGTGCCTGTGACACCGTGGGGACTGCTTTGACAGCACAACTCTTCTTT.

Notes on this clone: A far larger clone is only one base removed, so a read error is likely. The same CDR3 is also encoded by other DNA sequences in this sample. The chain employs TRDV2 and TRDJ3, with TRDD3 matching over 8 bases. CDR1 and CDR2 (germline): GEAIGNYY, EKD. The CDR3 length is 21 residues. CDR3 DNA: TGTGCCTGTGACAAAATACTGGGGGCCTCATCCAGCTCCTGGGACACTCGACAGATGTTTTTC. It translates to CACDKILGASSSSWDTRQMFF.

This clone was recorded a few times. A far larger clone is off by one base, so a read error is likely. Other DNA sequences in this sample translate to the same CDR3. CDR3 DNA sequence: TGTGCCTGTGACACCGTGGGGGATACTTTGACGGCACAACTCTTCTTT. Its protein product is CACDTVGDTLTAQLFF. V is TRDV2 and J is TRDJ2; TRDD3 matches at 10 bases. The CDR3 length is 16 residues. Germline lookup yields CDR1 GEAIGNYY and CDR2 EKD.

For this clone: The mismatch at residue 8 between this DNA's translation and the TCRdb protein of a much larger clone likely reflects a read error; the protein shown is translated from the DNA. This rearrangement joins TRDV2 to TRDJ1; the D gene is possibly TRDD3 (5 bases). The V gene's germline CDR1 is GEAIGNYY and CDR2 EKD. V lost 0 bases to trimming and J lost 0 bases, with 19 bases between them. CDR3 length: 18 residues. This CDR3 is CACDTVGTGHSHTDKLIF. The CDR3 DNA is TGTGCCTGTGACACCGTGGGGACAGGGCACTCACACACCGATAAACTCATCTTT.

By share, this clone ranks as large. Other DNA sequences in this specimen translate into the identical CDR3. J is TRDJ3 and V is TRDV2; D remains unclear. Trimming left V 0 bases short and J 4 bases short, with 0 bases between. This CDR3 spans 13 amino acids. CDR1 is GEAIGNYY, CDR2 EKD, per germline. CDR3 DNA: TGTGCCTGTGACACCTGGGACACCCGACAGATGTTTTTC. Its protein product is CACDTWDTRQMFF.

Turning to this clone: This sequence may be a read error, since a much larger clone differs from it by one base. The sample has other DNA sequences that encode this CDR3 too. The chain recombines TRDV2 with TRDJ3; 9 bases map to TRDD3. Germline V gene lookup returns CDR1 GEAIGNYY and CDR2 EKD. Germline trimming cut 0 bases from V and 0 bases from J; bases unmatched to any gene: 8. The CDR3 consists of 20 residues. This CDR3 is CACDTGLLGESSWDTRQMFF. The CDR3 coding sequence is TGTGCCTGTGACACCGGTTTACTGGGGGAGAGCTCCTGGGACACCCGACAGATGTTTTTC.

This clone was counted only a few times. A single base is all that separates this from a far larger clone, so a read error is likely. The sample contains more than one DNA sequence encoding this CDR3. The rearrangement links TRDV2 to TRDJ2, with 11 bases identical to TRDD3. Germline-derived CDR1 and CDR2 are GEAIGNYY and EKD. The CDR3 length is 17 residues. Here the CDR3 DNA reads TGTGCCTGTGACCCACTGGGGGATAAAAAGGAGACAGCGCAACTCTTCTTT. Its protein is CACDPLGDKKETAQLFF.

This clone has only a few counts. The translation of this DNA and the TCRdb protein of a much larger clone differ at residue 3, probably owing to a read error; the protein shown here is translated from the DNA. This chain joins TRDV2 and TRDJ1; the D gene is possibly TRDD3 (5 bases). Germline-derived CDR1 and CDR2 are GEAIGNYY and EKD. This CDR3 has 16 amino acids. The CDR3 bases are TGTGCCCGTGACGCGATGGGGACCCCTTACACCGATAAACTCATCTTT. Translation: CARDAMGTPYTDKLIF.

On this clone itself: TCRdb's listed protein matches a much larger clone and diverges from this DNA's translation at residue 10, likely through a read error; the protein shown comes from the DNA. The chain is built from TRDV2 and TRDJ2, with D perhaps matching TRDD3 (5 bases). This CDR3 has 14 amino acids. The germline V gene encodes CDR1 GEAIGNYY and CDR2 EKD. The DNA of the CDR3 is TGTGCCTGTGACACCGTCGGGATTACAGTACAACTCTTCTTT. This gives the protein CACDTVGITVQLFF.